Sequencing of this TCR beta chain was carried out in a study of identical twins. The germline gives CDR1 MNHEY, CDR2 SMNVEV (reference sequence). Trimming pared 8 bases from V and 0 bases from J, leaving 26 bases between. The CDR3 is 19 amino acids. TCRdb used MiXCR to reprocess the 5' RACE reads, holding one entry per CDR3 protein. The sample contains hundreds of thousands of distinct CDR3 sequences, around a sixth of which appear only once. These data were also filed under a second study, of T cells expressing NK-cell markers. That paper notes: Just one sequenced donor of eight was HCMV-seronegative, while seven were seropositive. The dominant NKG2C+ clonotypes represented about 1.0-7.0% of CD8+ T cells in five to seven donors.

The specimen was PBMCs. The receptor's source is a woman younger than 30 in good health. The V and J genes are TRBV27 and TRBJ2-4, with TRBD2 as a possible D gene (6 bases). CDR3 region: CASAARGSGHLLAKNIQYF. CDR3 DNA: TGTGCCAGCGCCGCGCGGGGATCAGGGCATCTCCTAGCCAAAAACATTCAGTACTTC.